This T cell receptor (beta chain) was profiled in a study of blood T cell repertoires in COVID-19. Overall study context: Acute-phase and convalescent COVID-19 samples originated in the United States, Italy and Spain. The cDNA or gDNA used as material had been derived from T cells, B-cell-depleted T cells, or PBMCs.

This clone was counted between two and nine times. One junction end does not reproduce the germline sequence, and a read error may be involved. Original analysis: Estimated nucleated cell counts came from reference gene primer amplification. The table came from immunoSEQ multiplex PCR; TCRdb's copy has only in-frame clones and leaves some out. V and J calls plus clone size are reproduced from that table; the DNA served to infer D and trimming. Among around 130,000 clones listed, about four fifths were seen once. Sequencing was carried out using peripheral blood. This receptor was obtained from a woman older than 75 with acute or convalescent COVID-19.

The CDR3 sequence: CASSTPGVTAELFF. The CDR3 DNA follows: TGTGCCAGCAGTACCCCCGGCGTTACCGCGGAACTGTTTTTT. The chain uses TRBV19 and TRBJ1-4; D remains unclear. The CDR3 length is 14 residues. The germline V gene encodes CDR1 LNHDA and CDR2 SQIVND (reference sequence).